The entry below gives a single T cell receptor (beta chain) sequence along with its context. Each subset's genomic DNA was split evenly across several immunoSEQ plates. Clones were sequenced by immunoSEQ multiplex PCR, and TCRdb holds only the in-frame ones, with some missing. Of more than 150,000 clones in the sample, about 93% were seen once. This sample was taken from a study of shared clonotypes between healthy human individuals. The germline V gene encodes CDR1 SQVTM and CDR2 ANQGSEA. The CDR3 has 14 amino acids. The ends lost 3 bases at V and 7 bases at J; junction bases unmatched: 9. The sequence came from a woman between 25 and 40 years old in good health. The specimen was naive CD4+ T cells sorted from blood. The subset here: CD45RA+ positively selected. The chain is built from TRBV29-1 and TRBJ2-1; 7 nucleotides align to TRBD2. Written as DNA, the CDR3 is TGCAGCGTTGACTTGGCGGGAGCCGGAAATGAGCAGTTCTTC. Translated: CSVDLAGAGNEQFF.